This TCR beta chain was recovered during a study of blood T cell repertoires in COVID-19. Per the original data handling: Estimation of nucleated cell counts relied on the amplification of reference gene primers. Repertoires were generated with immunoSEQ multiplex PCR, while TCRdb's copy carries only in-frame clones and drops some. D and trimming were read from the DNA, whereas the V and J calls and clone size are those reported in that table. Of about 110,000 clones detected, more than 65% appear once; the ten largest clones hold about 4.1%. Between the trimmed V and J ends, which lost 3 bases and 1 base, there was a span of 9 bases. Germline values: CDR1 DFQATT, CDR2 SNEGSKA (reference sequence). The CDR3 is made up of 14 amino acids.

Sequencing input: peripheral blood. V is TRBV20-1 and J is TRBJ2-2; weak D call: TRBD2 (6 bases). This receptor was obtained from a woman aged 80 or over with acute or convalescent COVID-19. The CDR3: CSASRRGNTGELFF. The CDR3 DNA reads TGCAGTGCTAGTCGGCGGGGGAACACCGGGGAGCTGTTTTTT.